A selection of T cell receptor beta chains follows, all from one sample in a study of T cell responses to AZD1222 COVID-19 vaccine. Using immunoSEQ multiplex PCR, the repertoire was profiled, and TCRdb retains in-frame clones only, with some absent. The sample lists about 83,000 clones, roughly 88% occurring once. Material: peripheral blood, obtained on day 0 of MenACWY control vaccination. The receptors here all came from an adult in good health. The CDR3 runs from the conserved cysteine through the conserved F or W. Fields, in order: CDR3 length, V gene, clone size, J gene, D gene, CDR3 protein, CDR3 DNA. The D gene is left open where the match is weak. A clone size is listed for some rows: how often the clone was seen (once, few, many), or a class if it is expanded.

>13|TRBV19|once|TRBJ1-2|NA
CASSARVRYGYTF
TGTGCCAGTAGTGCCAGGGTCAGATATGGCTACACCTTC
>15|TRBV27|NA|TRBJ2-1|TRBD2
CASRPGTSGRYEQFF
TGTGCCAGCAGACCCGGGACTAGCGGGAGATATGAGCAGTTCTTC
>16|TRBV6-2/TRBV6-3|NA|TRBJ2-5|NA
CASSYSIKGRKETQYF
TGTGCCAGCAGTTACTCGATAAAGGGGCGCAAAGAGACCCAGTACTTC
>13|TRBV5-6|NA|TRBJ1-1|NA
CASSWARNTEAFF
TGTGCCAGCAGCTGGGCGAGAAACACTGAAGCTTTCTTT
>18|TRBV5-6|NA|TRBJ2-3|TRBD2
CASSLPSGRWTSTDTQYF
TGTGCCAGCAGCTTGCCTAGCGGGCGGTGGACTAGCACAGATACGCAGTATTTT
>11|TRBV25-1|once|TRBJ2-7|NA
CASSELIEQYF
TGTGCCAGCAGTGAACTGATCGAGCAGTACTTC
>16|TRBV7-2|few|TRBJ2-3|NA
CASSLGGGHSTDTQYF
TGTGCCAGCAGCTTAGGAGGGGGACATAGCACAGATACGCAGTATTTT
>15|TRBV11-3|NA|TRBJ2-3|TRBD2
CASSLGSSGRNTQYF
TGTGCCAGCAGCTTAGGAAGTAGCGGGAGGAATACGCAGTATTTT
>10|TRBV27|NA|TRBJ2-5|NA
CASRVETQYF
TGTGCCAGCAGGGTAGAGACCCAGTACTTC
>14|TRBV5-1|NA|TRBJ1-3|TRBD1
CASGPTGPGNTIYF
TGCGCCAGCGGTCCGACAGGGCCTGGAAACACCATATATTTT
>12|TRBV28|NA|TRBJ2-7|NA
CASGTFSYEQYF
TGTGCCAGCGGCACTTTCTCCTACGAGCAGTACTTC
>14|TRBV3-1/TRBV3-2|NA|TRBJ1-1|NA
CASSQVWGVEEAFF
TGTGCCAGCAGCCAAGTGTGGGGGGTTGAAGAAGCTTTCTTT
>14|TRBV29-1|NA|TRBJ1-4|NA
CSAEGDQANEKLFF
TGCAGCGCGGAGGGGGACCAGGCTAATGAAAAACTGTTTTTT
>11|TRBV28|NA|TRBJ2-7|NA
CASSTIYEQYF
TGTGCCAGCAGTACAATCTACGAGCAGTACTTC
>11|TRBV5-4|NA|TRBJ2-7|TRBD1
CASSPGGEQYF
TGTGCCAGCAGCCCAGGGGGCGAGCAGTACTTC
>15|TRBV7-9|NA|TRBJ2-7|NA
CASSLVGMVSYEQYF
TGTGCCAGCAGCCTGGTCGGGATGGTGTCCTACGAGCAGTACTTC
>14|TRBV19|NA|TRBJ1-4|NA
CASTPTSTNEKLFF
TGTGCCAGTACCCCCACCTCAACTAATGAAAAACTGTTTTTT
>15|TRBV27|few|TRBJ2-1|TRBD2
CASSSLAGDTDEQFF
TGTGCCAGCAGTTCGCTAGCGGGAGATACGGATGAGCAGTTCTTC
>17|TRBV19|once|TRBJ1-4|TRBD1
CASSDRVVGNGNEKLFF
TGTGCCAGCAGCGACAGGGTTGTCGGGAATGGTAATGAAAAACTGTTTTTT
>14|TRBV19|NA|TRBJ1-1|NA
CASSQGTPGTEAFF
TGTGCCAGTAGTCAGGGGACACCAGGAACTGAAGCTTTCTTT
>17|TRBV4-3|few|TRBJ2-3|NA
CASSQANPRGPTDTQYF
TGCGCCAGCAGCCAAGCGAACCCCAGGGGACCCACAGATACGCAGTATTTT
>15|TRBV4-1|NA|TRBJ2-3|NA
CASSQHLMTPDTQYF
TGCGCCAGCAGCCAACACCTTATGACACCAGATACGCAGTATTTT
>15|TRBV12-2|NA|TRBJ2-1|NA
CASRRRQGEVNEQFF
TGTGCAAGTCGCCGAAGACAGGGTGAGGTCAATGAGCAGTTCTTC
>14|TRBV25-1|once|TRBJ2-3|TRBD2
CASSRREGTDTQYF
TGTGCCAGCAGTAGGCGGGAGGGAACAGATACGCAGTATTTT
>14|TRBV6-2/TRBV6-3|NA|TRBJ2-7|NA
CASSNPARAYEQYF
TGTGCCAGCAGCAACCCGGCAAGAGCCTACGAGCAGTACTTC
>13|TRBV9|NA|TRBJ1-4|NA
CASSVGLGEKLFF
TGTGCCAGCAGCGTAGGTCTAGGAGAAAAACTGTTTTTT
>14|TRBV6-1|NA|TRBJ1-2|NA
CASSESGRNGGYTF
TGTGCCAGCAGTGAAAGCGGGAGAAATGGTGGCTACACCTTC
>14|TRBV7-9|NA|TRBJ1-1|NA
CASSLARGNTEAFF
TGTGCCAGCAGCTTAGCGCGGGGGAACACTGAAGCTTTCTTT
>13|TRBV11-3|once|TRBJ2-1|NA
CASSLLFLSEQFF
TGTGCCAGCAGCTTATTATTTCTCTCGGAGCAGTTCTTC
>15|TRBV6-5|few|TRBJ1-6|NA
CASSFELGGNSPLHF
TGTGCCAGCAGTTTCGAACTGGGAGGGAATTCACCCCTCCACTTT
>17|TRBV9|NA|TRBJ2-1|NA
CASSVEGPPYPGLEQFF
TGTGCCAGCAGCGTAGAAGGCCCCCCCTACCCAGGTCTTGAGCAGTTCTTC
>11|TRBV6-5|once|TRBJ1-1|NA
CASSFQEWYFF
TGTGCCAGCAGTTTTCAGGAGTGGTATTTCTTT
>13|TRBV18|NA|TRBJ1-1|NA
CASSPLTESEAFF
TGTGCCAGCTCACCATTGACGGAAAGTGAAGCTTTCTTT
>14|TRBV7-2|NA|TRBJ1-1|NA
CASSLVMANTEAFF
TGTGCCAGCAGCTTAGTCATGGCTAACACTGAAGCTTTCTTT
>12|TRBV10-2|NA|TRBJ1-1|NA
CASSEGDTEAFF
TGCGCCAGCAGTGAAGGGGACACTGAAGCTTTCTTT
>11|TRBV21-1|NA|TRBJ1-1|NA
CALTGSTEAFF
TGTGCCCTGACGGGCTCCACTGAAGCTTTCTTT
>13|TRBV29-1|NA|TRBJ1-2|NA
CSVTTGGVGGYTF
TGCAGCGTTACGACGGGCGGTGTGGGTGGCTACACCTTC
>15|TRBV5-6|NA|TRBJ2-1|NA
CASSATPSSYNEQFF
TGTGCCAGCAGCGCCACCCCGAGCTCCTACAATGAGCAGTTCTTC
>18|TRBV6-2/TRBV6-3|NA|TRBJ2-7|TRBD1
CASSYFSTGGFGSYEQYF
TGTGCCAGCAGTTACTTTTCGACAGGGGGCTTCGGCTCCTACGAGCAGTACTTC
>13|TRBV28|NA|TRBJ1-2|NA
CASSYLGGYGYTF
TGTGCCAGCAGTTACCTGGGAGGCTATGGCTACACCTTC
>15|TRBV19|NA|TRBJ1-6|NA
CASSVDSSYNSPLHF
TGTGCCAGTAGTGTGGACAGCTCCTATAATTCACCCCTCCACTTT
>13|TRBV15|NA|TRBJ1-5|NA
CATSGPGEQPQHF
TGTGCCACCAGCGGACCAGGGGAGCAGCCCCAGCATTTT
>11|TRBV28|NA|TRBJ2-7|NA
CASLQGYEQYF
TGTGCCAGCCTACAGGGTTACGAGCAGTACTTC
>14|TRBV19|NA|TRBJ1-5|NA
CASCSGVWNQPQHF
TGTGCCAGTTGTTCAGGGGTTTGGAATCAGCCCCAGCATTTT
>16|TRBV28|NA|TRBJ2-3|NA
CASTRNRVQAQSAQYF
TGTGCCAGCACTCGGAACCGGGTCCAAGCACAGTCGGCGCAGTATTTT
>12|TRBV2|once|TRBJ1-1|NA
CASSQRGTEAFF
TGTGCCAGCAGTCAACGGGGTACTGAAGCTTTCTTT
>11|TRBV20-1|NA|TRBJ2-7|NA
CSAREGYEQYF
TGCAGTGCTAGAGAGGGATACGAGCAGTACTTC
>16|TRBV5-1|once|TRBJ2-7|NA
CASSFGWASQAYEQYF
TGCGCCAGCAGCTTTGGGTGGGCCAGCCAGGCGTACGAGCAGTACTTC
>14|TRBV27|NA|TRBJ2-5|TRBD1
CASSLQTGQETQYF
TGTGCCAGCAGTTTACAGACAGGGCAAGAGACCCAGTACTTC
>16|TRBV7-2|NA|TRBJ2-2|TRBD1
CASSLVQGANTGELFF
TGTGCCAGCAGCTTAGTACAGGGGGCCAACACCGGGGAGCTGTTTTTT
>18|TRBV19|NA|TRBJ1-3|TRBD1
CACSTPLTSRGLGNTIYF
TGTGCCTGTAGTACCCCCCTGACGTCCAGGGGGCTTGGAAACACCATATATTTT
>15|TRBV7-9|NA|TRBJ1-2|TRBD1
CASSLGTGGVGGYTF
TGTGCCAGCAGCTTAGGTACAGGGGGCGTCGGTGGCTACACCTTC
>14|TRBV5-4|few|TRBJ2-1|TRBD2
CASSGRGVGNEQFF
TGTGCCAGCAGCGGACGGGGGGTAGGCAATGAGCAGTTCTTC
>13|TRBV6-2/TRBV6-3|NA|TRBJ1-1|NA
CASSYSRYTEAFF
TGTGCCAGCAGTTACTCGAGGTACACTGAAGCTTTCTTT